This T cell receptor beta chain was sequenced during a study of type 1 regulatory T cells. In the study overall: An in vitro protocol generated T-allo10, a Tr1-enriched, alloantigen-specific CD4 T cell product.

V lost 0 bases and J 0 bases, leaving 6 bases between the germline ends. This CDR3 has 14 amino acids. The V gene's germline CDR1 is SGHNT and CDR2 YYREEE (reference sequence). TCRdb passed the reads through MiXCR, listing each CDR3 protein once. Among under 30,000 distinct CDR3 sequences listed, 40% to 55% were seen once. As concerns this clonotype: Its matching antigen is unknown.

Sequencing used cultured T cells, either the whole culture or a sorted T cell fraction (not recorded which). The source is a human donor in good health. The gene calls are TRBV5-4 and TRBJ1-1; D call uncertain. CDR3 DNA sequence: TGTGCCAGCAGCTTGGTCCAGATGAACACTGAAGCTTTCTTT. Translating it yields CASSLVQMNTEAFF.